This TCR beta chain was identified in a study of PD-1 blockade in classical Hodgkin lymphoma. Findings and limits, study-wide: Undefined causes, possibly disease activity or prior therapy, underlie the repertoire differences.

Time point here: cycle 4 day 1 (C4D1), after more than five weeks of nivolumab. No patient escaped relapse after autologous stem cell transplantation, and brentuximab vedotin exposure varied. Applied to thawed PBMCs, magnetic negative selection was the method used to isolate CD8+ T cells. To note about this clone: Its antigen is unknown.

Germline V lookup: CDR1 SGHAT, CDR2 FQNNGV. With 1 base removed from V and 8 bases from J, the gap between germline ends came to 11 bases. The CDR3 has 13 amino acids. The assay was immunoSEQ multiplex PCR, and TCRdb's table has in-frame clones only and misses some. The repertoire consists of about 21,000 clones, with roughly 82% occurring once and the leading ten covering about 7%. Sample: CD8+ T cells from blood, taken before the fourth cycle of nivolumab. The gene calls are TRBV11-2 and TRBJ1-2; no reliable D call. This receptor was obtained from a human donor with classical Hodgkin lymphoma. The CDR3 spells CASSLVEGSGYTF. The CDR3 nucleotides read TGTGCCAGCAGCTTAGTGGAGGGTAGCGGCTACACCTTC.